This passage covers 2 T cell receptor beta chains from one sample sequenced in a study of PD-L1 blockade in urothelial cancer. This table comes from immunoSEQ multiplex PCR, and its TCRdb copy is limited to in-frame clones, with some not included. The sample holds around 50,000 clones, around 85% seen once. Time point defined: peripheral blood 6 weeks after treatment start. This sample comprised PBMCs, obtained around atezolizumab (anti-PD-L1) treatment. These receptors all stem from a man between 50 and 59 years old with urothelial cancer.

This chain connects TRBV11-2 to TRBJ1-1; D is unresolved. CDR3 length equals 14 residues. V was clipped by 1 base and J by 1 base, with 7 bases between them. In germline, CDR1 is SGHAT, CDR2 FQNNGV. The CDR3 sequence: CASSLVGPNTEAFF. In nucleotides, the CDR3 is TGTGCCAGCAGCTTAGTTGGCCCGAACACTGAAGCTTTCTTT. The full variable domain, rest sourced from reference TRBV11-2 and TRBJ1-1, is EAGVAQSPRYKIIEKRQSVAFWCNPISGHATLYWYQQILGQGPKLLIQFQNNGVVDDSQLPKDRFSAERLKGVDSTLKIQPAKLEDSAVYLCASSLVGPNTEAFFGQGTRLTVV.

The gene calls are TRBV2 and TRBJ1-1, with D perhaps matching TRBD1 (6 bases). The germline V gene has CDR1 SNHLY and CDR2 FYNNEI. The CDR3 runs 15 residues. With 7 bases removed from V and 1 base from J, the gap between germline ends came to 16 bases. The CDR3 DNA reads as TGTGCCAGCACCGAAGGGAGGGGGGGGAACACTGAAGCTTTCTTT. It codes for CASTEGRGGNTEAFF. The full variable domain, in which reference TRBV2 and TRBJ1-1 provide the parts outside the CDR3, is EPEVTQTPSHQVTQMGQEVILRCVPISNHLYFYWYRQILGQKVEFLVSFYNNEISEKSEIFDDQFSVERPDGSNFTLKIRSTKLEDSAMYFCASTEGRGGNTEAFFGQGTRLTVV.